Below, 14 T cell receptor beta chains from the same sample are listed, as sequenced in a study of cytomegalovirus exposure and HLA in healthy donors. Clones were read by immunoSEQ multiplex PCR, and TCRdb kept only the in-frame ones, dropping some. The table shows some 150,000 clones, with 70% to 90% occurring only once. Sequenced sample: PBMCs. The receptors shown here come from a woman aged 18 to 35 in good health and CMV-seropositive.

This chain connects TRBV27 to TRBJ2-1, with 10 positions matching TRBD2. The CDR3 spans 15 residues. Germline CDR1 is MNHEY and CDR2 is SMNVEV (reference sequence). J was trimmed by 7 bases and V by 3 bases; bases with no gene match: 6. The CDR3 bases are TGTGCCAGCAGTTTTTCTAGCGGGAGAGCGAATGAGCAGTTCTTC. Translation: CASSFSSGRANEQFF.

The chain links TRBV6-5 to TRBJ2-7; 10 bases map to TRBD1. V was clipped by 5 bases and J by 3 bases; unmatched bases: 7. Per germline, CDR1 MNHEY and CDR2 SVGAGI. The CDR3 runs to 15 residues. The CDR3 DNA reads as TGTGCCAGCAGTCCTCCGGGACAGGGGCACTACGAGCAGTACTTC. It is translated as CASSPPGQGHYEQYF.

The V and J genes are TRBV18 and TRBJ1-1; TRBD1 aligns across 8 bases. CDR1 and CDR2 from the germline V gene are KGHSH and LQKENI. CDR3 length: 15 amino acids. The V segment lost 0 bases and the J segment 5 bases; nucleotides outside the gene matches: 5. The CDR3 region is CASSPPQGAWTEAFF. CDR3 bases: TGTGCCAGCTCACCACCGCAGGGGGCTTGGACTGAAGCTTTCTTT. Together with reference TRBV18 and TRBJ1-1, the CDR3 gives the full variable domain: NAGVMQNPRHLVRRRGQEARLRCSPMKGHSHVYWYRQLPEEGLKFMVYLQKENIIDESGMPKERFSAEFPKEGPSILRIQQVVRGDSAAYFCASSPPQGAWTEAFFGQGTRLTVV.

The chain is built from TRBV5-4 and TRBJ2-1, with TRBD2 matching 11 bases. CDR3 length: 16 amino acids. CDR1 and CDR2 (germline): SGHNT, YYREEE (reference sequence). Germline trimming cut 3 bases from V and 7 bases from J; bases unmatched to any gene: 9. CDR3: CASSSRTSGRGNEQFF. The CDR3 DNA follows: TGTGCCAGCAGCTCGAGAACTAGCGGGAGAGGAAATGAGCAGTTCTTC.

The genes are TRBV30 and TRBJ2-7, with unresolved D. Germline V gene data show CDR1 as GTSNPN and CDR2 as SVGIG (reference sequence). The CDR3 length is 13 residues. V was pared by 2 bases and J by 5 bases, with 13 bases between. The CDR3 DNA follows: TGTGCCTGGAGTTTTGGGCAATCGGACGAGCAGTACTTC. This sequence encodes CAWSFGQSDEQYF.

The chain joins TRBV6-1 to TRBJ1-3, with TRBD1 matching over 8 bases. Losses at the gene ends were 4 bases for V and 2 bases for J; bases not matched to a gene: 4. Germline CDR1 and CDR2: MNHNS and SASEGT. The CDR3 extends over 15 amino acids. The CDR3, as DNA: TGTGCCAGCAGTGGGTTCAGGGGGCCTGGAAACACCATATATTTT. Encoded protein: CASSGFRGPGNTIYF.

The rearrangement joins TRBV4-3 to TRBJ2-1; 10 nucleotides line up with TRBD2. Germline trimming cut 1 base from V and 2 bases from J; bases unmatched to any gene: 2. CDR3 size: 16 residues. Germline lookup yields CDR1 LGHNA and CDR2 YSLEER. CDR3 in amino acids: CASSQGSGRTYNEQFF. For the CDR3, the DNA is TGCGCCAGCAGCCAAGGTAGCGGGAGGACCTACAATGAGCAGTTCTTC.

This chain links TRBV28 with TRBJ2-3, with D possibly being TRBD2 (6 bases). V lost 5 bases and J 5 bases, leaving 20 bases between the germline ends. The CDR3 has 16 amino acids. Germline CDR1 is MDHEN and CDR2 is SYDVKM. Here the CDR3 reads CASSPSGAGRKDTQYF. The CDR3 DNA is TGTGCCAGCAGTCCCAGTGGGGCAGGGAGGAAAGATACGCAGTATTTT. Variable domain in full (rest from reference TRBV28 and TRBJ2-3): DVKVTQSSRYLVKRTGEKVFLECVQDMDHENMFWYRQDPGLGLRLIYFSYDVKMKEKGDIPEGYSVSREKKERFSLILESASTNQTSMYLCASSPSGAGRKDTQYFGPGTRLTVL.

This clone was counted once. This chain links TRBV7-8 with TRBJ2-1; 9 bases are a match to TRBD2. The CDR3 spans 18 residues. Germline CDR1 and CDR2: SGHVS and FQNEAQ. J was trimmed by 4 bases and V by 1 base; bases with no gene match: 11. CDR3 region: CASSLDQGVAGVYNEQFF. Here the CDR3 DNA reads TGTGCCAGCAGCTTAGACCAAGGGGTAGCGGGAGTTTACAATGAGCAGTTCTTC.

V is TRBV27 and J is TRBJ2-7; 8 bases fit TRBD1. The CDR3 spans 14 residues. V lost 3 bases, J lost 9 bases, and 10 bases stayed unmatched. Germline CDR1 reads MNHEY; CDR2 reads SMNVEV (reference sequence). The CDR3 spells CASSLTLNGQGQYF. DNA for the CDR3: TGTGCCAGCAGTTTGACCCTAAACGGACAGGGGCAGTACTTC.

This clone was seen only a few times. The chain joins TRBV29-1 to TRBJ2-1; 9 bases are a match to TRBD2. The ends lost 6 bases at V and 0 bases at J; junction bases unmatched: 12. Per the germline V gene, CDR1 is SQVTM and CDR2 is ANQGSEA. This CDR3 has 17 amino acids. The CDR3: CSVGPSGKVSSYNEQFF. The CDR3 region has the DNA TGCAGCGTCGGTCCTAGCGGGAAGGTGAGCTCCTACAATGAGCAGTTCTTC.

This chain uses TRBV14 with TRBJ2-7, with 10 nucleotides matching TRBD1. CDR1 is SGHDN and CDR2 is FVKESK in the germline V gene. The CDR3 contains 18 residues. The V and J ends lost 1 base and 1 base, in that order; junction bases with no gene match: 10. The CDR3 bases are TGTGCCAGCAGCCAAGGACAGGGGGCATATCGCGAGTCCTACGAGCAGTACTTC. The encoded protein is CASSQGQGAYRESYEQYF.

This chain links TRBV6-1 with TRBJ2-7; tentative D call: TRBD1 (6 bases). Germline V CDR1 and CDR2: MNHNS, SASEGT. V dropped 7 bases and J dropped 7 bases, with 23 bases sitting between them. The CDR3 spans 15 residues. CDR3 loop: CASIGTPLELWEQYF. The CDR3 nucleotides are TGTGCCAGCATTGGGACACCCCTTGAACTCTGGGAGCAGTACTTC.

This clone was picked up one time. The chain combines TRBV9 with TRBJ2-1; 8 nucleotides line up with TRBD2. The CDR3 spans 15 residues. Germline V lookup: CDR1 SGDLS, CDR2 YYNGEE. The J segment lost 8 bases and the V segment lost 4 bases, leaving 11 bases of the junction unmatched. CDR3 protein: CASSPQSGRGDEQFF. CDR3 coding DNA: TGTGCCAGCAGCCCCCAAAGCGGGAGAGGGGATGAGCAGTTCTTC.